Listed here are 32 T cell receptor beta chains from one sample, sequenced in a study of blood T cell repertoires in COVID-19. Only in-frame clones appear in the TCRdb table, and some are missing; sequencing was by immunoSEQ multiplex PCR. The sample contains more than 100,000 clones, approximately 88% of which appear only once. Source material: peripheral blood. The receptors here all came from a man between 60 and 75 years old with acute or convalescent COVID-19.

CDR3 in DNA: TGTGCCAGCAGAAACAGACAGGGGATAGGAAACACTGAAGCTTTCTTT. Translating it yields CASRNRQGIGNTEAFF. This sequence joins TRBV27 and TRBJ1-1; 8 positions match TRBD1. This CDR3 region has 16 residues. Germline V gives CDR1 MNHEY, CDR2 SMNVEV (reference sequence). The J segment lost 2 bases and the V segment lost 6 bases, leaving 11 bases of the junction unmatched.

The CDR3 protein is CASSSRGDRPSSGNTIYF. CDR3 DNA: TGTGCCAGCAGCTCCCGGGGGGACAGGCCGAGCTCTGGAAACACCATATATTTT. This chain uses TRBV13 with TRBJ1-3, with TRBD1 matching 8 bases. Per germline, CDR1 PRHDT and CDR2 FYEKMQ (reference sequence). CDR3 length: 18 amino acids. V was clipped by 4 bases and J by 0 bases; unmatched bases: 11.

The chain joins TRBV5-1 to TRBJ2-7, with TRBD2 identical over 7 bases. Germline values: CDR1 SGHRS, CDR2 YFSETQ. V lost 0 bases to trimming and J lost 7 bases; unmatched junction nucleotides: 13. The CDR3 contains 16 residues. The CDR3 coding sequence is TGCGCCAGCAGCTTGGCCGGGAGGTTACAGTCGGAGGAGCAGTACTTC. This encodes CASSLAGRLQSEEQYF.

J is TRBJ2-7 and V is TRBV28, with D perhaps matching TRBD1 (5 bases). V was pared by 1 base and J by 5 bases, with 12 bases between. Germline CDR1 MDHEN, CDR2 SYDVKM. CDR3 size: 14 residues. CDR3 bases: TGTGCCAGCAGTTTATTCAGGGTTGGACACGAGCAGTACTTC. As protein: CASSLFRVGHEQYF.

The CDR3 DNA reads as TGTGCCTGGAGTTCCGTAGGGGTAAACTATGGCTACACCTTC. It encodes CAWSSVGVNYGYTF. The chain employs TRBV30 and TRBJ1-2; TRBD1 might be the D (5 bases). V lost 2 bases and J lost 2, with 12 bases in between. CDR3 length: 14 amino acids. Per germline, CDR1 GTSNPN and CDR2 SVGIG (reference sequence). The full variable domain, in which reference TRBV30 and TRBJ1-2 provide the parts outside the CDR3, is SQTIHQWPATLVQPVGSPLSLECTVEGTSNPNLYWYRQAAGRGLQLLFYSVGIGQISSEVPQNLSASRPQDRQFILSSKKLLLSDSGFYLCAWSSVGVNYGYTFGSGTRLTVV.

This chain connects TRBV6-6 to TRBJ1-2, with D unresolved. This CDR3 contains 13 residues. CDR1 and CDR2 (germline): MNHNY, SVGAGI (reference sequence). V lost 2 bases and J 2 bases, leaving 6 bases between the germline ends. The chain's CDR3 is CASSYPQNYGYTF. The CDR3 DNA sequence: TGTGCCAGCAGTTACCCCCAAAACTATGGCTACACCTTC.

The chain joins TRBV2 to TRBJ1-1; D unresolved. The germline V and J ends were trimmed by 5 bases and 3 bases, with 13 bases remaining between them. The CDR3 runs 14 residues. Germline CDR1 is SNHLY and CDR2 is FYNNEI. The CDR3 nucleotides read TGTGCCAGCAGTAGCGACTGGAGGGACACTGAAGCTTTCTTT. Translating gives CASSSDWRDTEAFF.

The CDR3 nucleotides read TGTGCCAGCAGGAGACTACAGGGGGATAATTCACCCCTCCACTTT. It yields the protein CASRRLQGDNSPLHF. The chain links TRBV6-6 to TRBJ1-6; 8 nucleotides match TRBD1. V was pared by 6 bases and J by 5 bases, with 6 bases of the junction left unmatched. The CDR3 is made up of 15 amino acids. The germline V gene has CDR1 MNHNY and CDR2 SVGAGI (reference sequence).

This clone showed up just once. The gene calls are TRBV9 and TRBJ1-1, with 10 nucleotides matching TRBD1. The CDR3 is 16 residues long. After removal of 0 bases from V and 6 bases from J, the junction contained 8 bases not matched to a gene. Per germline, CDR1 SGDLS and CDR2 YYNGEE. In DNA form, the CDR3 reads TGTGCCAGCAGCGTAGTCGAGGACAGGGGGTTTGCTGAAGCTTTCTTT. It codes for CASSVVEDRGFAEAFF.

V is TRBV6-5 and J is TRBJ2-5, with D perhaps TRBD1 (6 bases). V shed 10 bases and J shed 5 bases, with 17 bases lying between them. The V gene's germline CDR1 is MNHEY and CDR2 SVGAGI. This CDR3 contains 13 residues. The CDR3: CATRGQSFETQYF. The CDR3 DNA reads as TGTGCCACCAGAGGACAGAGTTTCGAGACCCAGTACTTC.

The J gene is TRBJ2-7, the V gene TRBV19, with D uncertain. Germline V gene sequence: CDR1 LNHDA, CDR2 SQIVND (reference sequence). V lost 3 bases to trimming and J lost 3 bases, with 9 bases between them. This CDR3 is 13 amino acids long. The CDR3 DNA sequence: TGTGCCAGTAGTATCGCAGATAACTACGAGCAGTACTTC. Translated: CASSIADNYEQYF. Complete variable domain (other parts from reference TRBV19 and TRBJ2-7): DGGITQSPKYLFRKEGQNVTLSCEQNLNHDAMYWYRQDPGQGLRLIYYSQIVNDFQKGDIAEGYSVSREKKESFPLTVTSAQKNPTAFYLCASSIADNYEQYFGPGTRLTVT.

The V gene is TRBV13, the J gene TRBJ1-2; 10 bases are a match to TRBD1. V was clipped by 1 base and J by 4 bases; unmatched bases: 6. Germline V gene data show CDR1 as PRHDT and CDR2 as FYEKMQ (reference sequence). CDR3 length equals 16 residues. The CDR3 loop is CASSLESGQGLYGYTF. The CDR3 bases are TGTGCCAGCAGCTTAGAATCGGGACAGGGGCTCTATGGCTACACCTTC.

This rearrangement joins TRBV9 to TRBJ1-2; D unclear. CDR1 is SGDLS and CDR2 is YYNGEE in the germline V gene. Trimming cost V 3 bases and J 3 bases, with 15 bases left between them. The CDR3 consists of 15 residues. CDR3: CASSGSGEVHYGYTF. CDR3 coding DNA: TGTGCCAGCAGCGGGAGTGGGGAGGTGCACTATGGCTACACCTTC.

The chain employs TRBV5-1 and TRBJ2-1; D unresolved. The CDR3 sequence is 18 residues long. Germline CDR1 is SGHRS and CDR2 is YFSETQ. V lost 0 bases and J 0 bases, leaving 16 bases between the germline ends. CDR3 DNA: TGCGCCAGCAGCTTGGCCGTTGGCGGTAGCCACTCCTACAATGAGCAGTTCTTC. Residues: CASSLAVGGSHSYNEQFF. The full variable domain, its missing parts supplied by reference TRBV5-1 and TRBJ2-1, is KAGVTQTPRYLIKTRGQQVTLSCSPISGHRSVSWYQQTPGQGLQFLFEYFSETQRNKGNFPGRFSGRQFSNSRSEMNVSTLELGDSALYLCASSLAVGGSHSYNEQFFGPGTRLTVL.

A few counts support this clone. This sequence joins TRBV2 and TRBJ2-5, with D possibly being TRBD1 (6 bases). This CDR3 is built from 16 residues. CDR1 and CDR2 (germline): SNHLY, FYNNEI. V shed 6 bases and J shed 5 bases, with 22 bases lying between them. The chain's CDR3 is CASRETGTEPRETQYF. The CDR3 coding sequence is TGTGCCAGCAGGGAAACAGGGACCGAACCACGGGAGACCCAGTACTTC.

The CDR3 region has the DNA TGTGCCAGCAGCCCGGGGACAGGGGATCACAATCAGCCCCAGCATTTT. This translates into CASSPGTGDHNQPQHF. The chain links TRBV5-8 to TRBJ1-5, with 10 nucleotides matching TRBD1. V shed 4 bases and J 3 bases; nucleotides not matched to a gene: 7. This CDR3 is built from 16 residues. CDR1 is SGHTS and CDR2 is YDEGEE in the germline V gene.

The CDR3 here is CASNYINEQFF. CDR3 nucleotides: TGTGCCAGCAACTATATCAATGAGCAGTTCTTC. The rearrangement joins TRBV7-2 to TRBJ2-1; D uncertain. With 7 bases removed from V and 6 bases from J, the gap between germline ends came to 7 bases. The germline V gene encodes CDR1 SGHTA and CDR2 FQGNSA. This CDR3 has 11 residues.

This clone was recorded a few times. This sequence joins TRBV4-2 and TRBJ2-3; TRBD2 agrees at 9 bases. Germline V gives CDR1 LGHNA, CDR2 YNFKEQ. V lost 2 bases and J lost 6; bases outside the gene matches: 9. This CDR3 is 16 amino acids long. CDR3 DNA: TGTGCCAGCAGCCAACGAATAGCGGGGGAGGGCGATACGCAGTATTTT. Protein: CASSQRIAGEGDTQYF.

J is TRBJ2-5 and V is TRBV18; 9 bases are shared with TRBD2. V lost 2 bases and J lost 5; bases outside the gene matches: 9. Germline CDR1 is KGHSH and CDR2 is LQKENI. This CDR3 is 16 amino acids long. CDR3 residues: CASSPTSTSGGETQYF. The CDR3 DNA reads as TGTGCCAGCTCACCAACCTCGACTAGCGGCGGCGAGACCCAGTACTTC.

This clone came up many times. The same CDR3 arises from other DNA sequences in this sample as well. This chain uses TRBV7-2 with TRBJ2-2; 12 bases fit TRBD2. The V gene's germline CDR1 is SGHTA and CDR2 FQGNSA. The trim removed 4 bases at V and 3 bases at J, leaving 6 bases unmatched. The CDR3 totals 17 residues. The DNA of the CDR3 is TGTGCCAGCAGCTCCCTAGCGGGAGGGCCGGACACCGGGGAGCTGTTTTTT. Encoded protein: CASSSLAGGPDTGELFF.

In DNA, the CDR3 is TGTGCCAGCAGTGAATACCCGGGAGATGGCAAAAACATTCAGTACTTC. It codes for CASSEYPGDGKNIQYF. The chain combines TRBV25-1 with TRBJ2-4; D perhaps matches TRBD2 (6 bases). CDR1 and CDR2 from the germline V gene are MGHDK and SYGVNS. Trimming cost V 0 bases and J 3 bases, with 12 bases left between them. This CDR3 is 16 amino acids long.

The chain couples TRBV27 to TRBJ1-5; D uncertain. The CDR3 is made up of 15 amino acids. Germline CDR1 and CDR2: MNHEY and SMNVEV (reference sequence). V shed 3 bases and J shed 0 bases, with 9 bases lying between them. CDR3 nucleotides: TGTGCCAGCAGTTTGTCGGGTTATAGCAATCAGCCCCAGCATTTT. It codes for CASSLSGYSNQPQHF.

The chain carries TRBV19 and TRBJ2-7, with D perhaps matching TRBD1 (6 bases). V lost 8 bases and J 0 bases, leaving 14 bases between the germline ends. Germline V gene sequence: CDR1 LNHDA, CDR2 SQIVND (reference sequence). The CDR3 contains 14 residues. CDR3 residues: CASAMDRNSYEQYF. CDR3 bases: TGTGCCAGTGCGATGGACAGAAACTCCTACGAGCAGTACTTC.

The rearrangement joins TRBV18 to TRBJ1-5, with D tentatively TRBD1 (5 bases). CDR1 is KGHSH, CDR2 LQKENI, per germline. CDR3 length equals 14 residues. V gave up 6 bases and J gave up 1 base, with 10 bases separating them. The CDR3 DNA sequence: TGTGCCAGCTCGCTCGGACAAAGCAATCAGCCCCAGCATTTT. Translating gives CASSLGQSNQPQHF.

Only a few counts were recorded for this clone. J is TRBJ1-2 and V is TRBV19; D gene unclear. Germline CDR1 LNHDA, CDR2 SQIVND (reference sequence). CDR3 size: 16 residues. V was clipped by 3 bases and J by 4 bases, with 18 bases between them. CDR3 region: CASSIGEGYTLYGYTF. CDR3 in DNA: TGTGCCAGTAGTATCGGGGAGGGTTATACCCTCTATGGCTACACCTTC.

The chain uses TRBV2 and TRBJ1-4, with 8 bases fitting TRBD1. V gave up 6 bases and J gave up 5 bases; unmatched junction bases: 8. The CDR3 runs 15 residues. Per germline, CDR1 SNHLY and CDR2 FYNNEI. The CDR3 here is CASSWSGTGNEKLFF. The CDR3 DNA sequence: TGTGCCAGCAGCTGGTCCGGGACAGGCAATGAAAAACTGTTTTTT.

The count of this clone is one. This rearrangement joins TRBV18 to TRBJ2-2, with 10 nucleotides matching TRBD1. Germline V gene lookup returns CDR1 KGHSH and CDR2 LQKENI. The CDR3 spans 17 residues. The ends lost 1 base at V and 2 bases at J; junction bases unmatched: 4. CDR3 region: CASSPLTGGFNTGELFF. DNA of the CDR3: TGTGCCAGCTCACCACTGACAGGGGGCTTTAACACCGGGGAGCTGTTTTTT.

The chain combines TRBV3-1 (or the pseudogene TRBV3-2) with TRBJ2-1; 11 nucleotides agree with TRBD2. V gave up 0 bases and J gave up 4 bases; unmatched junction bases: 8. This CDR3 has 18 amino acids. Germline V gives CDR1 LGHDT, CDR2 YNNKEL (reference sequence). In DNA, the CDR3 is TGTGCCAGCAGCCAAGAAGGTACTAGCGGGAGTTTTTACAATGAGCAGTTCTTC. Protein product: CASSQEGTSGSFYNEQFF.

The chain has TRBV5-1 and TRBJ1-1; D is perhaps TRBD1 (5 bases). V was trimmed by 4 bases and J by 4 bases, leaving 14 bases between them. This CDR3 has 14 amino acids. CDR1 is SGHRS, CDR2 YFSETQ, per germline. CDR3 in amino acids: CASSAAGFVTEAFF. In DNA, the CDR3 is TGCGCCAGCAGCGCGGCAGGGTTTGTCACTGAAGCTTTCTTT. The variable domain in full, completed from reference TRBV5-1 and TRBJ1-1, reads KAGVTQTPRYLIKTRGQQVTLSCSPISGHRSVSWYQQTPGQGLQFLFEYFSETQRNKGNFPGRFSGRQFSNSRSEMNVSTLELGDSALYLCASSAAGFVTEAFFGQGTRLTVV.

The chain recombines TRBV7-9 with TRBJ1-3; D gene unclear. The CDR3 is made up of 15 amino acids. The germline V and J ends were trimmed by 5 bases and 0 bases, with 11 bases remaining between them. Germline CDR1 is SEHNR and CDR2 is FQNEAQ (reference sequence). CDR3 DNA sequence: TGTGCCAGCAGCCCCCTGAGCGTCTCTGGAAACACCATATATTTT. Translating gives CASSPLSVSGNTIYF.

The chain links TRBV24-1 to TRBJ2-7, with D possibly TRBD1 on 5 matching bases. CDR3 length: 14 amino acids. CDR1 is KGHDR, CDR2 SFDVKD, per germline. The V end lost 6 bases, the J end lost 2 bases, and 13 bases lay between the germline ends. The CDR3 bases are TGTGCCACCAGTACATCAGGGCATCCCTACGAGCAGTACTTC. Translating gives CATSTSGHPYEQYF.

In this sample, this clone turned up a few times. The CDR3 loop is CASSSPGMTIYNEQFF. The CDR3 DNA sequence: TGTGCCAGCAGTTCCCCGGGTATGACCATCTACAATGAGCAGTTCTTC. This chain connects TRBV28 to TRBJ2-1; no clear D. The CDR3 extends over 16 amino acids. The ends were cut back, 4 bases at V and 3 bases at J, with 16 bases in the middle. Germline CDR1 is MDHEN and CDR2 is SYDVKM.